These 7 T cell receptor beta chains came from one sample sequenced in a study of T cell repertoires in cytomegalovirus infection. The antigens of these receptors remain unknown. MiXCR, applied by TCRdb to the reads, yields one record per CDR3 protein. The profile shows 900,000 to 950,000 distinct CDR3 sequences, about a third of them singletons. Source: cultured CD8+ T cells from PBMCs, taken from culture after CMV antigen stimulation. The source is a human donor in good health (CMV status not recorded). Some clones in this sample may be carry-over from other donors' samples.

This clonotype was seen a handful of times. The CDR3 loop reads CASSLTSADTQYF. In DNA, the CDR3 is TGTGCCAGCAGTTTAACTAGCGCAGATACGCAGTATTTT. The chain recombines TRBV12-3 or TRBV12-4 with TRBJ2-3, with TRBD2 matching over 7 bases. This CDR3 is 13 amino acids long. Trimming took 2 bases from V and 4 from J; bases not matched to a gene: 0.

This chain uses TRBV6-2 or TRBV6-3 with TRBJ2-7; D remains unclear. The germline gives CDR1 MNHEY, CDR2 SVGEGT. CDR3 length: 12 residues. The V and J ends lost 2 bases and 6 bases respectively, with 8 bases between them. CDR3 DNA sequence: TGTGCCAGCAGTTACGGGATCCGCGAGCAGTACGTC. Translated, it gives CASSYGIREQYV.

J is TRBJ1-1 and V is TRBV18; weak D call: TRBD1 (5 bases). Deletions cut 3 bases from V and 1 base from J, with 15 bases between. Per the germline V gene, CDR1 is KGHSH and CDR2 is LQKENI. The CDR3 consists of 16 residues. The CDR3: CASSPMGVGGNTEAFF. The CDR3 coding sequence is TGTGCCAGCTCACCGATGGGGGTCGGGGGGAACACTGAAGCTTTCTTT.

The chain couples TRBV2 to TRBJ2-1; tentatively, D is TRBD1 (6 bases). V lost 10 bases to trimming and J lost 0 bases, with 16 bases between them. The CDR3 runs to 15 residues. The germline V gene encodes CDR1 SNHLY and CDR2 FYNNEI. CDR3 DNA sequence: TGTGCCACCCTCTTGACAGGAGACTCCTACAATGAGCAGTTCTTC. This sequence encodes CATLLTGDSYNEQFF.

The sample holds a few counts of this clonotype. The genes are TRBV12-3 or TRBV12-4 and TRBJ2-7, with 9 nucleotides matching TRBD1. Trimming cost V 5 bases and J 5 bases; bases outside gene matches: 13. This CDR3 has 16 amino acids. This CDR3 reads CASSPSTGQGNDEQYF. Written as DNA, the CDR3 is TGTGCCAGCAGTCCTTCCACGGGACAGGGTAACGACGAGCAGTACTTC.

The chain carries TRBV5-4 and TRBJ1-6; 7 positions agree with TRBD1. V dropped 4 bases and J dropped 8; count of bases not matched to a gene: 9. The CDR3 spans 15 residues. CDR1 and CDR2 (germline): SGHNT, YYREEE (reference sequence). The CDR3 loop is CASSPRQGRYSPLHF. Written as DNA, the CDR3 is TGTGCCAGCAGCCCGAGACAGGGTAGATATTCACCCCTCCACTTT.

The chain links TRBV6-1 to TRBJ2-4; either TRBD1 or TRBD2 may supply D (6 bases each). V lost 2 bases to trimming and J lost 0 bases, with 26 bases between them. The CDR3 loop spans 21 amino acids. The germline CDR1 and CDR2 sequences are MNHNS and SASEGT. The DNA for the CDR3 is TGTGCCAGCAGTGAACGTAGCGGAAGTGTAACGGACAGTCTAGCCAAAAACATTCAGTACTTC. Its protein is CASSERSGSVTDSLAKNIQYF.